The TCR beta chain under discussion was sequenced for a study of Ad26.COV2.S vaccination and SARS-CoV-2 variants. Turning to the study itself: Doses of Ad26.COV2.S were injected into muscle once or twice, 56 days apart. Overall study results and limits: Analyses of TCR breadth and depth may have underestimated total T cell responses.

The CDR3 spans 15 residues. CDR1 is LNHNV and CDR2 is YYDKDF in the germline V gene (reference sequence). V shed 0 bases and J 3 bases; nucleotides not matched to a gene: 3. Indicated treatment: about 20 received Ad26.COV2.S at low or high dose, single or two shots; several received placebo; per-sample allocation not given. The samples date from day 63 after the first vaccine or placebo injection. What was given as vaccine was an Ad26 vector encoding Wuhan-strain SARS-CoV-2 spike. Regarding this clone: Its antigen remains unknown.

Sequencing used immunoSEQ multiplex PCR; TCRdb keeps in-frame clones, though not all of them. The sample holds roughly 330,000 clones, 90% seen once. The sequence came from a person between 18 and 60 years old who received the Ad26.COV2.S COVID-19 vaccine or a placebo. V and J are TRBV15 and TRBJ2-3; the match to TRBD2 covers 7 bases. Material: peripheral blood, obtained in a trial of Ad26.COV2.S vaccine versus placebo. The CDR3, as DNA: TGTGCCACCAGCAGAGATGGGAGGGAGACAGATACGCAGTATTTT. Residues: CATSRDGRETDTQYF.